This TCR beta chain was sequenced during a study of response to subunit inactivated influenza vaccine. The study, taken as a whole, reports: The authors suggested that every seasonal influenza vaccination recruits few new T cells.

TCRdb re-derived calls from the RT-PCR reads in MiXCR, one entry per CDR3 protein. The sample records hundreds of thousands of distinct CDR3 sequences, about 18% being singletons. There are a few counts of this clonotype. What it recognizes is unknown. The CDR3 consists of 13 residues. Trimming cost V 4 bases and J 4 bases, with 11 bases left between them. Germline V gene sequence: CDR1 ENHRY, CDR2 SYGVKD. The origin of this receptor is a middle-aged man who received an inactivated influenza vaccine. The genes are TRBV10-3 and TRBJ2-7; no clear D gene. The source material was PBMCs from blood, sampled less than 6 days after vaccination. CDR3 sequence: CAISVGSEYEQYF. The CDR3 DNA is TGTGCCATCAGTGTAGGCAGCGAATACGAGCAGTACTTC.